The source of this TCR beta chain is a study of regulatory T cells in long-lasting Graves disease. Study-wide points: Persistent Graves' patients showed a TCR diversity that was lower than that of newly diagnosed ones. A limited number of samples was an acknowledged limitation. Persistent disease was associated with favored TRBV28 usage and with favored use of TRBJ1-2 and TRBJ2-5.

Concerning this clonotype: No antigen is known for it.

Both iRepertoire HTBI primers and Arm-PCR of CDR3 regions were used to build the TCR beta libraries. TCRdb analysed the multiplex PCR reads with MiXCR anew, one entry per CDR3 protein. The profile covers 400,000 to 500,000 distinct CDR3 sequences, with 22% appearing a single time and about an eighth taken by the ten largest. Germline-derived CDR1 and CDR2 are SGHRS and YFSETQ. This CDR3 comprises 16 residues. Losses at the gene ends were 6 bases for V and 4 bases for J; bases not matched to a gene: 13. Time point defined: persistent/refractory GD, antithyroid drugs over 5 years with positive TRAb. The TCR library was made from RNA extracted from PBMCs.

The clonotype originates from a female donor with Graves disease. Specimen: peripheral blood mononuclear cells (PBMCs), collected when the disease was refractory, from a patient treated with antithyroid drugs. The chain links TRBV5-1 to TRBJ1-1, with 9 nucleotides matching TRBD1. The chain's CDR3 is CASTSSGTDRGTEAFF. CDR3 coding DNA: TGCGCCAGCACCTCCTCAGGCACGGACAGGGGCACTGAAGCTTTCTTT.